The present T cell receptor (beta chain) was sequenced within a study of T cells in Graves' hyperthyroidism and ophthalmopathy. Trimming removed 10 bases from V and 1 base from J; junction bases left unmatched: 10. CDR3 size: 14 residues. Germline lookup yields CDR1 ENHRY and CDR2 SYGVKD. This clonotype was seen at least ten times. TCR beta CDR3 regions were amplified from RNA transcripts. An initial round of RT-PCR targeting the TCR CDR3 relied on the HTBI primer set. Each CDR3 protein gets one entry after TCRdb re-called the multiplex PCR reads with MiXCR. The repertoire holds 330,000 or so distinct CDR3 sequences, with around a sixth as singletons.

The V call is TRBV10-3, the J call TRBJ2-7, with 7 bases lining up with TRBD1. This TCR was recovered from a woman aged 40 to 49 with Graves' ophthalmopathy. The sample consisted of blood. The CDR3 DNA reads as TGTGCCACCCTTGACAGGGCTAATTCCTACGAGCAGTACTTC. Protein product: CATLDRANSYEQYF.